These T cell receptor beta chains were read from a single sample in a study of T-cell memory formation after mild COVID-19. One entry per CDR3 protein results from TCRdb running MiXCR on the 5' RACE reads. The data hold 190,000 or so distinct CDR3 sequences, with approximately 10% observed a single time. Input material: PBMCs or a T cell subset sorted from them (not recorded which). The receptors stem from a man younger than 35 who had mild COVID-19 (a few samples of this study predate the infection). Cell type and time point are not known. Each CDR3 is given with its conserved first and last residue. The D gene is left open where the match is weak. Not all rows give a size; the values are once, few, many and, for expanded clones, a class.

v_gene	j_gene	d_gene	abundance	CDR3nt	CDR3aa
TRBV24-1	TRBJ1-2	NA	few	TGTGCCACCAGTGATAACTATGGCTACACCTTC	CATSDNYGYTF
TRBV7-2	TRBJ1-5	NA	few	TGTGCCAGCAGCTTAGTTGGTGGGCGGACCAATCAGCCCCAGCATTTT	CASSLVGGRTNQPQHF
TRBV28	TRBJ2-1	TRBD2	few	TGTGCCAGCAGTCGGACCGTGACTAGCGGGGGGGCAAAGGGTGAGCAGTTCTTC	CASSRTVTSGGAKGEQFF
TRBV5-1	TRBJ1-2	NA	NA	TGCGCCAGCAGCTGGGGAGCCAGGATCGATGGCTACACCTTC	CASSWGARIDGYTF
TRBV7-9	TRBJ1-2	NA	few	TGTGCCAGCAGCTTATCAGAGCTCTATGGCTACACCTTC	CASSLSELYGYTF
TRBV20-1	TRBJ2-7	NA	NA	TGCAGTGCTAGAGATCGAAGGACGGGCAAGCAGTACTTC	CSARDRRTGKQYF
TRBV7-6	TRBJ1-6	TRBD1	NA	TGTGCCAGCAGCTTAGGGGGCAGGGGGCTAGGTTCACCCCTCCACTTT	CASSLGGRGLGSPLHF
TRBV7-2	TRBJ2-3	TRBD2	many	TGTGCCAGCAGAACTCAAGCTAGCGGGGGTGCAGATACGCAGTATTTT	CASRTQASGGADTQYF
TRBV4-2	TRBJ1-6	NA	few	TGTGCCAGCAGCCTGGAATCGGGGGGCCGATATTCACCCCTCCACTTT	CASSLESGGRYSPLHF
TRBV12-3/TRBV12-4	TRBJ2-5	NA	NA	TGTGCCAGCAGTTTATGGGGTTCTGGGGAGACCCAGTACTTC	CASSLWGSGETQYF
TRBV30	TRBJ1-4	TRBD1	NA	TGTGCCTGGAGTACAGGGGAAGGGATCGCTAATGAAAAACTGTTTTTT	CAWSTGEGIANEKLFF
TRBV12-3/TRBV12-4	TRBJ2-2	NA	many	TGTGCCAGCACCCACAGGGTCGGCACCGGGGAGCTGTTTTTT	CASTHRVGTGELFF
TRBV20-1	TRBJ1-6	NA	NA	TGCAGTGCTCTCCGAGGAAGCCGCCGGAATTCACCCCTCCACTTT	CSALRGSRRNSPLHF
TRBV28	TRBJ2-3	TRBD2	NA	TGTGCCAGCAGTTCACCTGGGGGGGGTGGTACGCAGTATTTT	CASSSPGGGGTQYF
TRBV5-1	TRBJ2-3	NA	many	TGCGCCAGCAGCTTCGGGGACCCCGACACCACAGATACGCAGTATTTT	CASSFGDPDTTDTQYF
TRBV5-5	TRBJ2-7	TRBD1	NA	TGTGCCAGCAGCAGTAACACAGGGGCCTACGAGCAGTACTTC	CASSSNTGAYEQYF
TRBV5-1	TRBJ2-2	NA	NA	TGCGCCAGCAGAGCCAAGGCCGGAACGAACACCGGGGAGCTGTTTTTT	CASRAKAGTNTGELFF
TRBV12-3/TRBV12-4	TRBJ2-2	NA	few	TGTGCCAGCAGCAAGGGACTGGACACCGGGGAGCTGTTTTTT	CASSKGLDTGELFF
TRBV5-4	TRBJ2-1	TRBD2	NA	TGTGCCAGCAGCGACGGGAGGGGCCGCAATGAGCAGTTCTTC	CASSDGRGRNEQFF
TRBV15	TRBJ2-5	NA	few	TGTGCCACGCGGCGCGCACGTAGGGAGACCCAGTACTTC	CATRRARRETQYF
TRBV12-3/TRBV12-4	TRBJ2-5	NA	few	TGTGCCAGCAGTTTACGTCTTGTCAGCCGGTTAGAGACCCAGTACTTC	CASSLRLVSRLETQYF
TRBV20-1	TRBJ1-5	TRBD1	NA	TGCAGTGCTAGGGGGACAGTTAGCAATCAGCCCCAGCATTTT	CSARGTVSNQPQHF
TRBV13	TRBJ2-1	NA	NA	TGTGCCAGCAGCTTAGAAGCCGAGCGGGTCAATGAGCAGTTCTTC	CASSLEAERVNEQFF
TRBV20-1	TRBJ2-5	NA	many	TGCAGTGCTCTACCAGCCAGGGGCCACAGACAAGAGACCCAGTACTTC	CSALPARGHRQETQYF
TRBV6-2/TRBV6-3	TRBJ2-3	NA	few	TGTGCCAGCAGAGAAACCAAGGGGACTCTCCGGGCAGATACGCAGTATTTT	CASRETKGTLRADTQYF
TRBV23-1	TRBJ2-5	NA	few	TGCGCCAGCAGCCTAGGGGGGACTCCCCCGAGGGGGGAGACCCAGTACTTC	CASSLGGTPPRGETQYF
TRBV7-2	TRBJ1-4	NA	NA	TGTGCCAGCAGCTTTGGGGTCGGTGAAAAACTGTTTTTT	CASSFGVGEKLFF
TRBV12-3/TRBV12-4	TRBJ2-7	NA	few	TGTGCCAGCAGGGCACGGGGCTACGAGCAGTACTTC	CASRARGYEQYF
TRBV5-1	TRBJ2-4	NA	few	TGCGCCAGCAGCCTGAGGGGGGACACGGGGGCGGCCAAAAACATTCAGTACTTC	CASSLRGDTGAAKNIQYF
TRBV7-3	TRBJ2-2	TRBD1	many	TGTGCCAGCAGTCAACCTAAGGGACAGGGGACCGGGGAGCTGTTTTTT	CASSQPKGQGTGELFF
TRBV2	TRBJ2-7	NA	few	TGTGCCAGCAGGGGCAGGGCTTACGAGCAGTACTTC	CASRGRAYEQYF
TRBV18	TRBJ1-2	TRBD1	NA	TGTGCCAGCTCACCTACAGCCGAGGGACAGGCACTACGCACCTTC	CASSPTAEGQALRTF
TRBV12-3/TRBV12-4	TRBJ2-1	NA	NA	TGTGCCAGCAGTTGGTGGGGCCCCGGAGACAATGAGCAGTTCTTC	CASSWWGPGDNEQFF
TRBV5-1	TRBJ1-6	NA	NA	TGCGCCAGCAGCTTGAGGTCGAATTCACCCCTCCACTTT	CASSLRSNSPLHF
TRBV7-9	TRBJ1-2	NA	NA	TGTGCCAGCAGCCGTTCCGGGGCCGGTACTAACTATGGCTACACCTTC	CASSRSGAGTNYGYTF
TRBV4-3	TRBJ2-3	NA	few	TGCGCCAGCAGCCAAGAATCTGACGGGGCCACGCAGTATTTT	CASSQESDGATQYF
TRBV7-3	TRBJ2-5	TRBD2	NA	TGTGCCAGCAGCTTAACGTCTAGCGGGGGGTTGGCTCAAGAGACCCAGTACTTC	CASSLTSSGGLAQETQYF
TRBV4-3	TRBJ1-4	TRBD1	few	TGCGCCAGCAGCCTAATACAGGGGGCTCGGGAAAAACTGTTTTTT	CASSLIQGAREKLFF
TRBV19	TRBJ2-7	TRBD1	NA	TGTGCCACCCGGGACAGCTACTACGAGCAGTACTTC	CATRDSYYEQYF
TRBV20-1	TRBJ2-7	NA	few	TGCAGTGCTAGAGCCCTAGCGTCCCCGGGCGAGCAGTACTTC	CSARALASPGEQYF
TRBV6-5	TRBJ1-3	TRBD1	NA	TGTGCCAGCAGTGACATGACAGGGCGAAACACCATATATTTT	CASSDMTGRNTIYF
TRBV15	TRBJ2-1	NA	few	TGTGCCACCAGCCTAGCCAGTGCGAATGAGCAGTTCTTC	CATSLASANEQFF
TRBV5-5	TRBJ2-5	NA	NA	TGTGCCAGCAGCTTGACCAGGGGATGGCAAGAGACCCAGTACTTC	CASSLTRGWQETQYF
TRBV20-1	TRBJ2-1	NA	NA	TGCAGTGCGGGGGTTCGGGGGTACAATGAGCAGTTCTTC	CSAGVRGYNEQFF
TRBV7-9	TRBJ2-3	NA	many	TGTGCCAGCAGCCCTGCGGCCGTGGGGCCAGATACGCAGTATTTT	CASSPAAVGPDTQYF
TRBV6-6	TRBJ1-2	TRBD1	NA	TGTGCCAGCAGGGGGTACCAGAACCGGGACAGAGACATCTTCAACTATGGCTACACCTTC	CASRGYQNRDRDIFNYGYTF
TRBV7-6	TRBJ1-3	TRBD1	NA	TGTGCCAGCAGCAACAGGGGGTCAGGAAACACCATATATTTT	CASSNRGSGNTIYF
TRBV7-3	TRBJ2-5	NA	many	TGTGCCAGCAGCCCAGCCGATAGGCTTCTATGTGAGACCCAGTACTTC	CASSPADRLLCETQYF
TRBV7-9	TRBJ1-4	NA	few	TGTGCCAGCAGCTTAGCGGCTCTTAATGAAAAACTGTTTTTT	CASSLAALNEKLFF
TRBV7-2	TRBJ2-2	NA	many	TGTGCCAGCAGCCCAGACGGCACCGGGGAGCTGTTTTTT	CASSPDGTGELFF
TRBV28	TRBJ1-1	TRBD1	few	TGTGCCAGCAACGCCGGACAGGGCGGTGAAGCTTTCTTT	CASNAGQGGEAFF
TRBV7-2	TRBJ2-2	TRBD2	few	TGTGCCAGCAGCTGGGCTAGCGGGGGGGCCCTCACCGGGGAGCTGTTTTTT	CASSWASGGALTGELFF
TRBV12-3/TRBV12-4	TRBJ1-2	NA	many	TGTGCCAGCAGAGAACAGGATTCTGCCGGCTACACCTTC	CASREQDSAGYTF
TRBV20-1	TRBJ2-4	TRBD1	NA	TGCAGTGCTAAGTCTGGGACAGTAAACATTCAGTACTTC	CSAKSGTVNIQYF
TRBV5-6	TRBJ1-1	NA	NA	TGTGCCAGCAGCTGGGGGAAGGGCACTGAAGCTTTCTTT	CASSWGKGTEAFF
TRBV20-1	TRBJ1-5	NA	NA	TGCAGTGCTATACGAAGGGATCGGCAGCCCCAGCATTTT	CSAIRRDRQPQHF
TRBV7-6	TRBJ2-5	TRBD2	NA	TGTGCCAGCAGCTTATTAGGGGGACTAGCGGTACAAGAGACCCAGTACTTC	CASSLLGGLAVQETQYF
TRBV19	TRBJ1-1	NA	NA	TGTGCCAGCCGGTGGGGCTCGAACACTGAAGCTTGCTTT	CASRWGSNTEACF
TRBV6-5	TRBJ1-1	NA	few	TGTGCCAGCAGTACCTCCGGGGTTTTAAACACTGAAGCTTTCTTT	CASSTSGVLNTEAFF